What follows are 24 T cell receptor beta chains derived from one specimen sequenced in a study of blood T cell repertoires in COVID-19. Libraries were prepared by immunoSEQ multiplex PCR; TCRdb keeps only in-frame clonotypes and omits some of them. The sample lists some 150,000 clones, 80% to 90% seen once, with roughly 15% in the top ten. What was sequenced was peripheral blood. The receptors derive from a woman aged 40 to 49 with acute or convalescent COVID-19.

The chain couples TRBV12-3 or TRBV12-4 to TRBJ2-1; D unresolved. The length of the CDR3 is 11 residues. The V end was cut by 4 bases, the J end by 10 bases, with 8 bases between. The CDR3 loop is CASSSGGEQFF. DNA of the CDR3: TGTGCCAGCAGTTCTGGCGGCGAGCAGTTCTTC.

This clone was seen just once. The gene calls are TRBV5-6 and TRBJ1-1; TRBD1 agrees at 7 bases. CDR1 SGHDT and CDR2 YYEEEE come from the germline V gene. J gave up 3 bases and V 3 bases, and 8 bases lay outside the gene matches. The CDR3 has 15 amino acids. CDR3 nucleotides: TGTGCCAGCAGCTCACTAGACAGGGAAGACACTGAAGCTTTCTTT. It is translated as CASSSLDREDTEAFF.

This chain connects TRBV4-1 to TRBJ1-2, with D tentatively TRBD1 (6 bases). The CDR3 is 16 residues long. Trimming removed 1 base from V and 2 bases from J, with 14 bases in between. Germline V CDR1 and CDR2: MGHRA, YSYEKL. CDR3 loop: CASSQAPGGPNYGYTF. The CDR3 nucleotides are TGCGCCAGCAGCCAAGCCCCCGGGGGGCCGAACTATGGCTACACCTTC.

The chain has TRBV5-1 and TRBJ2-1; a weak D match, TRBD1 (5 bases). Germline V gene data show CDR1 as SGHRS and CDR2 as YFSETQ. V lost 0 bases to trimming and J lost 2 bases, with 9 bases between them. CDR3 length: 15 residues. The CDR3 here is CASSLEGAAYNEQFF. In DNA form, the CDR3 reads TGCGCCAGCAGCTTGGAAGGGGCCGCCTACAATGAGCAGTTCTTC.

This clone has only a few counts. The chain couples TRBV7-2 to TRBJ2-2; the D is unclear. Germline CDR1 and CDR2: SGHTA and FQGNSA. V dropped 3 bases and J dropped 1 base, with 6 bases sitting between them. The length of the CDR3 is 14 residues. The CDR3 sequence: CASSLGRNTGELFF. The CDR3 DNA follows: TGTGCCAGCAGCTTGGGCCGGAACACCGGGGAGCTGTTTTTT.

This chain links TRBV19 with TRBJ2-1; no clear D. Per germline, CDR1 LNHDA and CDR2 SQIVND (reference sequence). V shed 3 bases and J shed 5 bases, with 14 bases lying between them. The CDR3 sequence is 15 residues long. As DNA, the CDR3 is TGTGCCAGTAGTATCGGTTGGAACGACAACAATGAGCAGTTCTTC. This codes for CASSIGWNDNNEQFF.

Written as DNA, the CDR3 is TGTGCCAGCAGTCATAGCGGGGGCGCAGATACGCAGTATTTT. Amino acids: CASSHSGGADTQYF. The rearrangement uses TRBV28 and TRBJ2-3; 9 bases are shared with TRBD2. Germline-derived CDR1 and CDR2 are MDHEN and SYDVKM. V shed 5 bases, J shed 4 bases, and the junction held 4 bases outside the gene matches. The CDR3 length is 14 residues.

The table lists this clone with a few counts. This chain links TRBV7-2 with TRBJ1-5; the D gene is possibly TRBD1 (6 bases). Deletions cut 4 bases from V and 1 base from J, with 17 bases between. The germline V gene encodes CDR1 SGHTA and CDR2 FQGNSA. CDR3 length equals 17 residues. The CDR3 loop reads CASSWSTGYGSNQPQHF. Here the CDR3 DNA reads TGTGCCAGCAGCTGGAGCACAGGGTATGGGAGCAATCAGCCCCAGCATTTT.

The J gene is TRBJ2-1, the V gene TRBV11-3; 8 positions match TRBD1. Germline assignment: CDR1 SGHNT and CDR2 YENEEA. V was clipped by 2 bases and J by 4 bases; unmatched bases: 4. The CDR3 consists of 15 residues. CDR3 in DNA: TGTGCCAGCAGCTTACAGGGGGCAGGGTACAATGAGCAGTTCTTC. This codes for CASSLQGAGYNEQFF.

The J gene is TRBJ2-7, the V gene TRBV30; no clear D. The CDR3 length is 13 residues. From germline, CDR1 is GTSNPN and CDR2 SVGIG (reference sequence). V was trimmed by 5 bases and J by 3 bases, leaving 14 bases between them. The CDR3 protein is CAWGRNRYYEQYF. The CDR3 nucleotides read TGTGCCTGGGGCCGGAACAGATACTACGAGCAGTACTTC.

The count of this clone is one. The CDR3 sequence is CASSLAGGPGIQYF. In nucleotides, the CDR3 is TGTGCCAGCAGCTTAGCGGGGGGGCCTGGCATTCAGTACTTC. The chain employs TRBV7-3 and TRBJ2-4, with TRBD2 matching over 9 bases. Germline-derived CDR1 and CDR2 are SGHTA and FQGTGA. This CDR3 has 14 residues. Germline trimming cut 2 bases from V and 9 bases from J; bases unmatched to any gene: 5.

This chain uses TRBV3-1 (or the pseudogene TRBV3-2) with TRBJ2-1; 11 bases fit TRBD2. This CDR3 is 14 amino acids long. After removal of 8 bases from V and 5 bases from J, the junction contained 5 bases not matched to a gene. Germline CDR1 reads LGHDT; CDR2 reads YNNKEL (reference sequence). DNA for the CDR3: TGTGCCAGCTCACCGGGACTAGCGGACAATGAGCAGTTCTTC. Encoded protein: CASSPGLADNEQFF.

As to this clone: The sample contains more than one DNA sequence encoding this CDR3. The genes are TRBV12-3 or TRBV12-4 and TRBJ2-7; weak D call: TRBD2 (6 bases). The CDR3 is 13 amino acids. With 2 bases removed from V and 3 bases from J, the gap between germline ends came to 8 bases. In DNA, the CDR3 is TGTGCCAGCAGTTTAACCGGGAGCTACGAGCAGTACTTC. Its protein is CASSLTGSYEQYF.

The chain links TRBV28 to TRBJ1-4, with 8 bases lining up with TRBD1. Germline V lookup: CDR1 MDHEN, CDR2 SYDVKM. V gave up 6 bases and J gave up 8 bases; unmatched junction bases: 8. The CDR3 totals 14 residues. The CDR3 DNA is TGTGCCAGCAGGGTACAGGGGGGTAGGGAAAAACTGTTTTTT. This translates into CASRVQGGREKLFF.

This clone came up a few times. This chain connects TRBV12-5 to TRBJ1-1; no firm D call. This CDR3 has 14 residues. Germline V lookup: CDR1 LGHNT, CDR2 FRNRAP. Trimming left V 0 bases short and J 1 base short, with 6 bases between. The CDR3 DNA reads TGTGCTAGTGGTTTGGTTCCGAGGAACACTGAAGCTTTCTTT. Protein product: CASGLVPRNTEAFF. The whole variable domain, filled in from reference TRBV12-5 and TRBJ1-1, reads DARVTQTPRHKVTEMGQEVTMRCQPILGHNTVFWYRQTMMQGLELLAYFRNRAPLDDSGMPKDRFSAEMPDATLATLKIQPSEPRDSAVYFCASGLVPRNTEAFFGQGTRLTVV.

The CDR3 sequence: CSVGGYEQYF. The CDR3 region has the DNA TGCAGCGTTGGCGGTTACGAGCAGTACTTC. The V and J genes are TRBV29-1 and TRBJ2-7; D is ambiguous. The CDR3 is 10 residues long. Deletions cut 4 bases from V and 4 bases from J, with 5 bases between. Germline V gene lookup returns CDR1 SQVTM and CDR2 ANQGSEA.

This clone has only one observation. Other DNA sequences within the sample encode an identical CDR3. This chain links TRBV5-6 with TRBJ2-7; D is uncertain. This CDR3 is 12 amino acids long. CDR1 is SGHDT, CDR2 YYEEEE, per germline. V gave up 0 bases and J gave up 1 base, with 2 bases separating them. The CDR3 bases are TGTGCCAGCAGCTTGGTATCCTACGAGCAGTACTTC. This sequence encodes CASSLVSYEQYF.

This chain connects TRBV3-1 (or the pseudogene TRBV3-2) to TRBJ1-1; D ambiguous. Germline values: CDR1 LGHDT, CDR2 YNNKEL (reference sequence). The CDR3 has 18 amino acids. V dropped 0 bases and J dropped 0 bases, with 17 bases sitting between them. In DNA form, the CDR3 reads TGTGCCAGCAGCCAAGAAGGAGCGCTCATACTCATGAACACTGAAGCTTTCTTT. This gives the protein CASSQEGALILMNTEAFF.

This clone was counted a single time. V usage is TRBV19 and J usage is TRBJ1-4; D gene uncertain. The germline V and J ends were trimmed by 5 bases and 8 bases, with 18 bases remaining between them. CDR3 size: 15 residues. Germline assignment: CDR1 LNHDA and CDR2 SQIVND (reference sequence). The CDR3 DNA reads TGTGCCAGTAGTGGGAGACCCACGATCACGGAAAAACTGTTTTTT. Translation gives CASSGRPTITEKLFF.

This clone occurred a few times. Other DNA sequences in the sample encode the same CDR3. V usage is TRBV12-3 or TRBV12-4 and J usage is TRBJ2-7; D perhaps matches TRBD1 (5 bases). The germline V and J ends were trimmed by 1 base and 2 bases, with 6 bases remaining between them. The length of the CDR3 is 13 residues. The CDR3: CASSLGQTYEQYF. CDR3 DNA: TGTGCCAGCAGTTTAGGACAGACCTACGAGCAGTACTTC.

The V and J genes are TRBV7-3 and TRBJ2-3; 12 bases agree with TRBD1. Trimming removed 6 bases from V and 5 bases from J; junction bases left unmatched: 6. Germline V gene lookup returns CDR1 SGHTA and CDR2 FQGTGA. This CDR3 has 15 residues. The CDR3 here is CASSSRDRGQDTQYF. CDR3 bases: TGTGCCAGCAGTTCCCGGGACAGGGGGCAAGATACGCAGTATTTT.

The rearrangement links TRBV14 to TRBJ1-1; 8 bases match TRBD1. This CDR3 spans 19 amino acids. Germline trimming cut 0 bases from V and 4 bases from J; bases unmatched to any gene: 16. Germline CDR1 is SGHDN and CDR2 is FVKESK. The CDR3 loop reads CASSQERRWTGSLLTEAFF. The CDR3 DNA is TGTGCCAGCAGCCAAGAGAGGCGTTGGACAGGGTCACTTCTCACTGAAGCTTTCTTT.

There are a few counts of this clone. CDR3: CASSATSSYEQYF. The CDR3 coding sequence is TGTGCCAGCAGCGCAACTAGCTCCTACGAGCAGTACTTC. The V call is TRBV9, the J call TRBJ2-7, with D maybe TRBD2 (5 bases). V was clipped by 3 bases and J by 0 bases, with 7 bases between them. The CDR3 runs to 13 residues. CDR1 SGDLS and CDR2 YYNGEE come from the germline V gene.

The chain joins TRBV23-1 to TRBJ2-7, with a possible D match to TRBD2 (5 bases). TRBV23-1 has ORF status, its function being uncertain. The CDR3 length is 16 residues. Trimming stripped 3 bases from V and 6 bases from J, with 21 bases between. CDR3 in amino acids: CASSQSPGRWTVEQYF. In nucleotides, the CDR3 is TGCGCCAGCAGTCAGTCTCCGGGGAGATGGACGGTCGAGCAGTACTTC.